One sample yielded the 27 T cell receptor beta chains listed below, sequenced in a study of T cell changes during pregnancy in multiple sclerosis. Generated by immunoSEQ multiplex PCR, the TCRdb table keeps only in-frame clones and is missing some. The sample records roughly 110,000 clones, roughly nine tenths being singletons. The starting material was peripheral blood, obtained before pregnancy. These TCRs come from a female donor with multiple sclerosis, enrolled in a pregnancy study.

This chain joins TRBV10-3 and TRBJ2-7, with 7 bases fitting TRBD1. The length of the CDR3 is 16 residues. Germline V gives CDR1 ENHRY, CDR2 SYGVKD. Trimming at V came to 3 bases and at J to 0 bases, leaving 8 bases not matched to a gene. CDR3 residues: CAISDRRRDSSYEQYF. CDR3 bases: TGTGCCATCAGTGACCGTCGCAGGGACAGCTCCTACGAGCAGTACTTC.

V and J are TRBV19 and TRBJ2-3, with 7 bases matching TRBD2. Germline V lookup: CDR1 LNHDA, CDR2 SQIVND (reference sequence). After removal of 3 bases from V and 1 base from J, the junction contained 4 bases not matched to a gene. CDR3 length: 15 residues. CDR3 amino acids: CASSISGMGTDTQYF. CDR3 bases: TGTGCCAGTAGTATCAGCGGGATGGGCACAGATACGCAGTATTTT.

The genes are TRBV7-3 and TRBJ2-1, with 12 nucleotides matching TRBD2. Germline CDR1 is SGHTA and CDR2 is FQGTGA. The CDR3 totals 18 residues. V was pared by 5 bases and J by 6 bases, with 14 bases of the junction left unmatched. CDR3 amino acids: CASSRIGLAGRNANEQFF. In DNA form, the CDR3 reads TGTGCCAGCAGCCGGATCGGACTAGCGGGGAGGAATGCCAATGAGCAGTTCTTC.

This sequence joins TRBV5-4 and TRBJ1-3; the D is unclear. The germline V gene has CDR1 SGHNT and CDR2 YYREEE (reference sequence). Trimming pared 4 bases from V and 5 bases from J, leaving 10 bases between. The CDR3 covers 13 residues. CDR3 loop: CASSHIPRNTIYF. Here the CDR3 DNA reads TGTGCCAGCAGCCACATACCTCGAAACACCATATATTTT.

The CDR3 spells CATSRVEDTGGYTF. Written as DNA, the CDR3 is TGTGCCACCAGCAGAGTAGAGGACACCGGAGGCTACACCTTC. V usage is TRBV15 and J usage is TRBJ1-2, with D possibly matching TRBD1 (5 bases). In germline, CDR1 is LNHNV, CDR2 YYDKDF (reference sequence). Trimming left V 1 base short and J 8 bases short, with 14 bases between. The CDR3 consists of 14 residues.

This chain joins TRBV9 and TRBJ1-1, with TRBD1 as a possible D gene (5 bases). Trimming removed 3 bases at V and 0 bases at J, with 12 bases between. This CDR3 has 15 residues. CDR1 and CDR2 from the germline V gene are SGDLS and YYNGEE. CDR3 coding DNA: TGTGCCAGCAGCGCGGCGGGGGGGGTGAACACTGAAGCTTTCTTT. Translation gives CASSAAGGVNTEAFF. Full variable domain (rest looked up from reference TRBV9 and TRBJ1-1): DSGVTQTPKHLITATGQRVTLRCSPRSGDLSVYWYQQSLDQGLQFLIQYYNGEERAKGNILERFSAQQFPDLHSELNLSSLELGDSALYFCASSAAGGVNTEAFFGQGTRLTVV.

This clone was seen a single time. CDR3 sequence (DNA): TGCGCCAGCAGCTTGGACAGGGTGTTTTCTGGGGCCAACGTCCTGACTTTC. Amino acid sequence: CASSLDRVFSGANVLTF. This sequence joins TRBV5-1 and TRBJ2-6; TRBD1 might be the D (6 bases). There are 17 residues in the CDR3. The V end lost 0 bases, the J end lost 1 base, and 11 bases lay between the germline ends. Germline lookup yields CDR1 SGHRS and CDR2 YFSETQ. The variable domain in full, with the rest retrieved from reference TRBV5-1 and TRBJ2-6, is KAGVTQTPRYLIKTRGQQVTLSCSPISGHRSVSWYQQTPGQGLQFLFEYFSETQRNKGNFPGRFSGRQFSNSRSEMNVSTLELGDSALYLCASSLDRVFSGANVLTFGAGSRLTVL.

The DNA of the CDR3 is TGCGCCAGCAGCTCCACTGCAAAGGACTACGAGCAGTACTTC. Residues: CASSSTAKDYEQYF. The chain employs TRBV5-1 and TRBJ2-5, with D hard to call. The better agreement between TRBJ2-7 and the DNA end casts doubt on the J call. Germline V gene lookup returns CDR1 SGHRS and CDR2 YFSETQ. The CDR3 spans 14 residues.

This chain connects TRBV10-3 to TRBJ1-1; D call uncertain. Germline V CDR1 and CDR2: ENHRY, SYGVKD. The CDR3 is 12 amino acids. Trimming shortened V by 2 bases and J by 7 bases, and 8 bases separated the two germline ends. The CDR3 sequence is CAISEATSEAFF. The CDR3 DNA follows: TGTGCCATCAGTGAGGCGACAAGTGAAGCTTTCTTT.

This sequence joins TRBV4-1 and TRBJ2-3, with 9 bases aligning to TRBD2. CDR3 length equals 16 residues. V lost 3 bases and J lost 2; bases outside the gene matches: 6. The germline V gene encodes CDR1 MGHRA and CDR2 YSYEKL. CDR3 sequence: CASSQGLARYTDTQYF. The CDR3, as DNA: TGCGCCAGCAGCCAGGGACTAGCACGGTACACAGATACGCAGTATTTT.

This chain connects TRBV6-6 to TRBJ2-7; 9 bases align to TRBD1. Trimming cost V 0 bases and J 1 base; bases outside gene matches: 1. This CDR3 is built from 15 residues. Looked up from germline, CDR1 is MNHNY and CDR2 is SVGAGI (reference sequence). CDR3 region: CASSYSTGGSYEQYF. The CDR3 DNA follows: TGTGCCAGCAGTTACTCGACAGGGGGATCCTACGAGCAGTACTTC.

This chain joins TRBV5-5 and TRBJ2-1; 10 positions match TRBD2. Unmatched junction bases numbered 12, after V lost 4 bases and J lost 5 bases. There are 17 residues in the CDR3. Germline CDR1 SGHKS, CDR2 YYEKEE (reference sequence). Here the CDR3 reads CASSRGASGGPNNEQFF. The CDR3 coding sequence is TGTGCCAGCAGCCGGGGGGCTAGCGGGGGTCCCAACAATGAGCAGTTCTTC.

CDR3 loop: CAISGAREKNTEAFF. The CDR3 DNA sequence: TGTGCCATCAGTGGTGCCCGCGAAAAGAACACTGAAGCTTTCTTT. This sequence joins TRBV10-3 and TRBJ1-1; D call uncertain. Looked up from germline, CDR1 is ENHRY and CDR2 is SYGVKD. This CDR3 is built from 15 residues. With 4 bases removed from V and 1 base from J, the gap between germline ends came to 13 bases.

This clone was detected a few times. The chain couples TRBV20-1 to TRBJ1-1; D is unclear. CDR3 length: 11 amino acids. Germline CDR1 reads DFQATT; CDR2 reads SNEGSKA (reference sequence). V was trimmed by 8 bases and J by 1 base, leaving 8 bases between them. Here the CDR3 reads CSTVKNTEAFF. For the CDR3, the DNA is TGCAGTACAGTAAAGAACACTGAAGCTTTCTTT.

The rearrangement uses TRBV11-2 and TRBJ2-7; 8 bases align to TRBD2. Looked up from germline, CDR1 is SGHAT and CDR2 is FQNNGV. The CDR3 has 15 residues. Germline trimming cut 2 bases from V and 4 bases from J; bases unmatched to any gene: 7. The CDR3 region is CASSLPSGGQYEQYF. CDR3 sequence (DNA): TGTGCCAGCAGCTTACCGAGCGGGGGTCAGTACGAGCAGTACTTC.

This rearrangement joins TRBV5-1 to TRBJ2-3; 7 bases map to TRBD1. The trim removed 4 bases at V and 6 bases at J, leaving 5 bases unmatched. CDR3 size: 13 residues. Germline V gene data show CDR1 as SGHRS and CDR2 as YFSETQ. DNA for the CDR3: TGCGCCAGCAGCGTAAACAGGGGTGATACGCAGTATTTT. Amino acids: CASSVNRGDTQYF.

This chain connects TRBV28 to TRBJ2-2; maybe TRBD2 (6 bases). The CDR3 consists of 18 residues. V was cut by 4 bases and J by 9 bases, with 27 bases left in between. Looked up from germline, CDR1 is MDHEN and CDR2 is SYDVKM. As DNA, the CDR3 is TGTGCCAGCAGTTCCCCGGTCCTAGACGCCTCGGGGACTCGGGAGCTGTTTTTT. Translation: CASSSPVLDASGTRELFF.

The V gene is TRBV27, the J gene TRBJ2-7, with unresolved D. CDR3 length equals 14 residues. Germline CDR1 reads MNHEY; CDR2 reads SMNVEV (reference sequence). V was clipped by 4 bases and J by 2 bases, with 12 bases between them. CDR3 DNA sequence: TGTGCCAGCAGTTCGTACCAGGTTGCCTACGAGCAGTACTTC. Encoded protein: CASSSYQVAYEQYF.

V is TRBV5-1 and J is TRBJ2-2; 12 bases are shared with TRBD2. The J segment lost 3 bases and the V segment lost 3 bases, leaving 3 bases of the junction unmatched. CDR3 size: 16 residues. The germline gives CDR1 SGHRS, CDR2 YFSETQ. The CDR3 bases are TGCGCCAGCAGCTCCGGGACTAGCGGGCACACCGGGGAGCTGTTTTTT. Amino acid sequence: CASSSGTSGHTGELFF. Complete variable domain (other parts from reference TRBV5-1 and TRBJ2-2): KAGVTQTPRYLIKTRGQQVTLSCSPISGHRSVSWYQQTPGQGLQFLFEYFSETQRNKGNFPGRFSGRQFSNSRSEMNVSTLELGDSALYLCASSSGTSGHTGELFFGEGSRLTVL.

This rearrangement joins TRBV18 to TRBJ1-2, with D possibly being TRBD1 (5 bases). The germline V gene encodes CDR1 KGHSH and CDR2 LQKENI. With 2 bases removed from V and 2 bases from J, the gap between germline ends came to 15 bases. The CDR3 totals 16 residues. The CDR3 nucleotides read TGTGCCAGCTCACCAGTTCAGGGTTTGGGGAACTATGGCTACACCTTC. This gives the protein CASSPVQGLGNYGYTF.

This rearrangement joins TRBV7-2 to TRBJ2-7, with a possible D match to TRBD2 (5 bases). Germline V gene data show CDR1 as SGHTA and CDR2 as FQGNSA. The CDR3 spans 14 residues. V lost 4 bases, J lost 5 bases, and 15 bases lay in between. CDR3 protein: CASSSGPGWDEQYF. The CDR3 DNA is TGTGCCAGCAGCTCCGGCCCGGGGTGGGACGAGCAGTACTTC.

The chain recombines TRBV4-3 with TRBJ2-7; 8 bases match TRBD1. CDR3 length equals 15 residues. The trim removed 1 base at V and 2 bases at J, leaving 4 bases unmatched. The germline V gene encodes CDR1 LGHNA and CDR2 YSLEER. CDR3 DNA sequence: TGCGCCAGCAGCCAAGGAACAGGGGGAACCTACGAGCAGTACTTC. Translated, it gives CASSQGTGGTYEQYF.

This clone was counted between two and nine times. The chain carries TRBV27 and TRBJ1-6, with no clear D. Trimming took off 0 bases at V and 10 bases at J, with 10 bases between the two ends. The CDR3 sequence is 14 residues long. From germline, CDR1 is MNHEY and CDR2 SMNVEV (reference sequence). CDR3 protein: CASSLSEGGSPLHF. Written as DNA, the CDR3 is TGTGCCAGCAGTTTATCGGAGGGCGGGTCACCCCTCCACTTT.

The V gene is TRBV7-8, the J gene TRBJ2-5; weak D call: TRBD1 (6 bases). The CDR3 length is 15 residues. The V end lost 0 bases, the J end lost 5 bases, and 13 bases lay between the germline ends. Germline V gives CDR1 SGHVS, CDR2 FQNEAQ. CDR3 nucleotide sequence: TGTGCCAGCAGCTTAGCTCGCAGGGGACGGGAGACCCAGTACTTC. It is translated as CASSLARRGRETQYF.

The CDR3 DNA follows: TGTGCCAGTAGCGGACGTAGCGGGGGCCCTCCCTCTCGCCCTCAGTACTTC. Encoded protein: CASSGRSGGPPSRPQYF. The V call is TRBV19, the J call TRBJ2-5, with 9 bases identical to TRBD2. The V gene's germline CDR1 is LNHDA and CDR2 SQIVND (reference sequence). J gave up 11 bases and V 6 bases, and 22 bases lay outside the gene matches. The CDR3 covers 17 residues.

V usage is TRBV11-2 and J usage is TRBJ1-1, with D possibly being TRBD1 (5 bases). There are 15 residues in the CDR3. V was trimmed by 2 bases and J by 3 bases, leaving 13 bases between them. Germline V gene lookup returns CDR1 SGHAT and CDR2 FQNNGV. Here the CDR3 reads CASSLRGTRDTEAFF. CDR3 DNA: TGTGCCAGCAGCTTACGTGGCACCAGGGACACTGAAGCTTTCTTT.

V gene TRBV27 combines with J gene TRBJ2-2; D possibly corresponds to TRBD1 (5 bases). V was shortened by 4 bases and J by 7 bases, with 10 bases between the two germline ends. In germline, CDR1 is MNHEY, CDR2 SMNVEV (reference sequence). CDR3 length: 13 residues. For the CDR3, the DNA is TGTGCCAGCAGTTCAGGGATGGGCGGGGAGCTGTTTTTT. Protein product: CASSSGMGGELFF.